This passage covers 27 T cell receptor beta chains from one sample sequenced in a study of identifying expanded T cells in peripheral blood. Data came from immunoSEQ multiplex PCR; TCRdb stores just in-frame clones and leaves some out. The data contain 90,000 to 100,000 clones, approximately 91% of them singletons. Sequencing was done on a sample of blood. The source is a person aged 18 to 75 in good health.

The rearrangement links TRBV2 to TRBJ2-2; 11 bases align to TRBD2. This CDR3 contains 14 residues. Germline values: CDR1 SNHLY, CDR2 FYNNEI. J was trimmed by 8 bases and V by 6 bases; bases with no gene match: 5. The CDR3: CASRLAGGQGELFF. CDR3 coding DNA: TGTGCCAGCAGGCTAGCGGGGGGCCAGGGGGAGCTGTTTTTT.

This clone is a singleton in its sample. The chain has TRBV5-1 and TRBJ2-1; tentatively, D is TRBD1 (5 bases). CDR3 length: 15 amino acids. Looked up from germline, CDR1 is SGHRS and CDR2 is YFSETQ. V was clipped by 0 bases and J by 5 bases, with 12 bases between them. CDR3 protein: CASSLGQGPDNEQFF. The DNA of the CDR3 is TGCGCCAGCAGCTTGGGGCAGGGCCCAGACAATGAGCAGTTCTTC.

J is TRBJ2-7 and V is TRBV7-3; 9 bases agree with TRBD1. Trimming removed 5 bases from V and 6 bases from J; junction bases left unmatched: 5. CDR3 length: 13 residues. CDR1 is SGHTA and CDR2 is FQGTGA in the germline V gene. The CDR3 loop is CASSPDRGSEQYF. CDR3 sequence (DNA): TGTGCCAGCAGCCCGGACAGGGGCTCCGAGCAGTACTTC.

The V call is TRBV4-1, the J call TRBJ2-7, with 10 bases aligning to TRBD2. Germline V gene lookup returns CDR1 MGHRA and CDR2 YSYEKL. This CDR3 has 16 amino acids. Unmatched junction bases numbered 8, after V lost 0 bases and J lost 6 bases. The CDR3 DNA follows: TGCGCCAGCAGCCAAGATAAAAGAGCGGGAGGGGTCGAGCAGTACTTC. It is translated as CASSQDKRAGGVEQYF.

The chain combines TRBV7-9 with TRBJ2-7; D call uncertain. CDR3 size: 14 residues. Germline-derived CDR1 and CDR2 are SEHNR and FQNEAQ (reference sequence). Trimming took 7 bases from V and 7 from J, leaving 20 bases between them. The CDR3 coding sequence is TGTGCCAGCAACTCTGACACCGAGCATGGGGAGCAGTACTTC. It translates to CASNSDTEHGEQYF. The whole variable domain, filled in from reference TRBV7-9 and TRBJ2-7, reads DTGVSQNPRHKITKRGQNVTFRCDPISEHNRLYWYRQTLGQGPEFLTYFQNEAQLEKSRLLSDRFSAERPKGSFSTLEIQRTEQGDSAMYLCASNSDTEHGEQYFGPGTRLTVT.

The genes are TRBV27 and TRBJ2-5, with D unresolved. CDR1 and CDR2 (germline): MNHEY, SMNVEV (reference sequence). Trimming took 5 bases from V and 5 from J, leaving 15 bases between them. This CDR3 is 14 amino acids long. The CDR3 DNA is TGTGCCAGCAGTCCCCCGGGTACACCGGAGACCCAGTACTTC. Protein: CASSPPGTPETQYF.

This clone was observed a single time. This chain links TRBV6-6 with TRBJ1-1; 8 bases line up with TRBD1. This CDR3 region has 13 residues. Germline CDR1 is MNHNY and CDR2 is SVGAGI (reference sequence). Here the CDR3 reads CGADRGPNTEAFF. CDR3 DNA: TGTGGGGCAGACAGGGGCCCGAACACTGAAGCTTTCTTT.

The gene calls are TRBV30 and TRBJ1-1; D uncertain. The CDR3 is made up of 13 amino acids. V shed 0 bases and J shed 3 bases, with 8 bases lying between them. The germline V gene encodes CDR1 GTSNPN and CDR2 SVGIG (reference sequence). In nucleotides, the CDR3 is TGTGCCTGGAGTGTAAGTTCCCACACTGAAGCTTTCTTT. Translated: CAWSVSSHTEAFF. Filled out from reference TRBV30 and TRBJ1-1, the complete variable domain reads SQTIHQWPATLVQPVGSPLSLECTVEGTSNPNLYWYRQAAGRGLQLLFYSVGIGQISSEVPQNLSASRPQDRQFILSSKKLLLSDSGFYLCAWSVSSHTEAFFGQGTRLTVV.

V usage is TRBV7-8 and J usage is TRBJ2-7; D not resolved. The CDR3 has 16 residues. Germline lookup yields CDR1 SGHVS and CDR2 FQNEAQ. Trimming pared 5 bases from V and 6 bases from J, leaving 23 bases between. CDR3 DNA sequence: TGTGCCAGCAGCAGACATCAAGGACCCCAGTTTGGCGAGCAGTACTTC. Translating gives CASSRHQGPQFGEQYF.

This chain uses TRBV4-1 with TRBJ2-5, with D possibly called TRBD1 or TRBD2 (5 bases each). V lost 1 base to trimming and J lost 5 bases, with 17 bases between them. The CDR3 covers 16 residues. Germline V gives CDR1 MGHRA, CDR2 YSYEKL. Here the CDR3 reads CASSQVPRQGEETQYF. The CDR3 DNA reads as TGCGCCAGCAGCCAAGTTCCCCGCCAGGGAGAGGAGACCCAGTACTTC.

CDR3 amino acids: CAISFGQDLNYGYTF. In DNA form, the CDR3 reads TGTGCCATCAGCTTCGGGCAGGACTTAAACTATGGCTACACCTTC. J is TRBJ1-2 and V is TRBV10-3; D remains ambiguous. Germline V gene sequence: CDR1 ENHRY, CDR2 SYGVKD. V was clipped by 6 bases and J by 2 bases, with 16 bases between them. The CDR3 runs 15 residues.

This clone appeared a few times. V is TRBV6-4 and J is TRBJ2-1; 8 bases line up with TRBD2. In germline, CDR1 is MRHNA, CDR2 SNTAGT. J lost 1 base, V lost 5 bases, and 4 bases had no gene match. The CDR3 has 15 residues. The CDR3 nucleotides read TGTGCCAGCAGTCCACTAGCGGAATCCTACAATGAGCAGTTCTTC. Its translation is CASSPLAESYNEQFF.

This clone was picked up a small number of times. The chain uses TRBV2 and TRBJ1-2; perhaps TRBD1 as D (5 bases). The V end lost 8 bases, the J end lost 3 bases, and 16 bases lay between the germline ends. Germline V gene lookup returns CDR1 SNHLY and CDR2 FYNNEI. CDR3 length equals 14 residues. The CDR3 is CASQAAGADYGYTF. The CDR3 DNA reads TGTGCCAGCCAGGCGGCTGGGGCGGACTATGGCTACACCTTC.

V gene TRBV18 combines with J gene TRBJ2-1; D remains ambiguous. Germline assignment: CDR1 KGHSH and CDR2 LQKENI. The CDR3 extends over 14 amino acids. V was shortened by 3 bases and J by 5 bases, with 11 bases between the two germline ends. In DNA form, the CDR3 reads TGTGCCAGCTCACCTTCCCAACTCGACAATGAGCAGTTCTTC. Encoded protein: CASSPSQLDNEQFF.

The rearrangement uses TRBV15 and TRBJ2-3, with 10 positions matching TRBD2. The CDR3 is made up of 15 amino acids. Looked up from germline, CDR1 is LNHNV and CDR2 is YYDKDF (reference sequence). V shed 3 bases and J 0 bases; nucleotides not matched to a gene: 0. The CDR3 is CATSRTSGSTDTQYF. CDR3 DNA sequence: TGTGCCACCAGCAGGACTAGCGGGAGCACAGATACGCAGTATTTT.

This chain connects TRBV9 to TRBJ2-3; D call uncertain. The ends were cut back, 0 bases at V and 8 bases at J, with 19 bases in the middle. CDR1 is SGDLS and CDR2 is YYNGEE in the germline V gene. This CDR3 has 16 residues. CDR3 sequence: CASSVELGRPSATQYF. Written as DNA, the CDR3 is TGTGCCAGCAGCGTAGAATTAGGCAGGCCGAGTGCTACGCAGTATTTT.

This chain joins TRBV30 and TRBJ2-3, with 9 bases matching TRBD1. The V gene end was trimmed by 7 bases and the J gene end by 2 bases; junction bases not matched to a gene: 4. CDR1 is GTSNPN, CDR2 SVGIG, per germline (reference sequence). The CDR3 is 13 residues long. The CDR3 spells CAYDRGFTDTQYF. DNA of the CDR3: TGTGCCTACGACAGGGGGTTCACAGATACGCAGTATTTT.

The rearrangement links TRBV7-2 to TRBJ2-5; tentatively, D is TRBD1 (5 bases). V lost 6 bases to trimming and J lost 5 bases, with 10 bases between them. Germline V gene data show CDR1 as SGHTA and CDR2 as FQGNSA. The CDR3 has 12 amino acids. The CDR3 nucleotides are TGTGCCAGCAGACAGGAAGGGGAGACCCAGTACTTC. It encodes CASRQEGETQYF.

The J gene is TRBJ2-3, the V gene TRBV4-1; D is perhaps TRBD1 or TRBD2 (6 bases each). The CDR3 is 16 amino acids. Trimming left V 6 bases short and J 0 bases short, with 16 bases between. In germline, CDR1 is MGHRA, CDR2 YSYEKL. The CDR3 sequence: CASSSPRGLSTDTQYF. The CDR3 coding sequence is TGCGCCAGCAGTTCACCCCGGGGGCTAAGCACAGATACGCAGTATTTT.

The chain has TRBV7-9 and TRBJ2-3; no clear D gene. This CDR3 has 16 amino acids. The V gene lost 1 base and the J gene lost 6 bases, with 17 bases spanning the gap. In germline, CDR1 is SEHNR, CDR2 FQNEAQ (reference sequence). CDR3 coding DNA: TGTGCCAGCAGCTTAGGAGTGGGCGGATTCGGGGATACGCAGTATTTT. It translates to CASSLGVGGFGDTQYF.

The chain recombines TRBV15 with TRBJ1-6; 9 positions match TRBD1. The CDR3 totals 13 residues. V was clipped by 5 bases and J by 14 bases; unmatched bases: 7. In germline, CDR1 is LNHNV, CDR2 YYDKDF (reference sequence). CDR3 protein: CATSPLQGATLHF. As DNA, the CDR3 is TGTGCCACCAGCCCCTTACAGGGGGCAACCCTCCACTTT.

The chain combines TRBV2 with TRBJ2-7; 8 nucleotides align to TRBD1. V shed 6 bases and J 6 bases; nucleotides not matched to a gene: 4. Germline CDR1 SNHLY, CDR2 FYNNEI. The CDR3 is 12 amino acids. The CDR3 region has the DNA TGTGCCAGCAGCTGGACAGGGAGCGAGCAGTACTTC. This sequence encodes CASSWTGSEQYF.

In this sample, this clone turned up once. The chain combines TRBV28 with TRBJ2-3, with TRBD1 matching over 12 bases. V was clipped by 3 bases and J by 4 bases; unmatched bases: 8. CDR1 is MDHEN and CDR2 is SYDVKM in the germline V gene. The CDR3 runs to 17 residues. CDR3 DNA sequence: TGTGCCAGCAGTTTGGGGACAGGGGGCTTCGGGTCAGATACGCAGTATTTT. It translates to CASSLGTGGFGSDTQYF.

This CDR3 is CASSYRFSTDTQYF. CDR3 sequence (DNA): TGTGCCAGCAGTTACAGGTTCAGCACAGATACGCAGTATTTT. The V gene is TRBV6-5, the J gene TRBJ2-3; D call uncertain. V was clipped by 2 bases and J by 0 bases, with 6 bases between them. CDR3 length: 14 residues. Germline V CDR1 and CDR2: MNHEY, SVGAGI.

The J gene is TRBJ2-3, the V gene TRBV5-6; D not certain. The V end was cut by 1 base, the J end by 5 bases, with 8 bases between. The CDR3 has 13 residues. Germline CDR1 reads SGHDT; CDR2 reads YYEEEE. The CDR3 DNA follows: TGTGCCAGCAGCTTGCCTAACGGAGATACGCAGTATTTT. It is translated as CASSLPNGDTQYF.

The gene calls are TRBV9 and TRBJ2-1; no reliable D call. Germline CDR1 is SGDLS and CDR2 is YYNGEE. This CDR3 has 14 residues. With 3 bases removed from V and 9 bases from J, the gap between germline ends came to 16 bases. The CDR3 loop reads CASSEVAVKGEQFF. DNA for the CDR3: TGTGCCAGCAGCGAGGTCGCGGTGAAGGGTGAGCAGTTCTTC. Combining the CDR3 with reference TRBV9 and TRBJ2-1 gives the whole variable domain DSGVTQTPKHLITATGQRVTLRCSPRSGDLSVYWYQQSLDQGLQFLIQYYNGEERAKGNILERFSAQQFPDLHSELNLSSLELGDSALYFCASSEVAVKGEQFFGPGTRLTVL.

The V gene is TRBV7-2, the J gene TRBJ2-5; tentatively, D is TRBD1 or TRBD2 (5 bases each). The germline CDR1 and CDR2 sequences are SGHTA and FQGNSA. The CDR3 loop spans 17 amino acids. V lost 7 bases, J lost 1 base, and 22 bases lay in between. The CDR3 DNA sequence: TGTGCCAGCAAACCAGGTCAGGGAGCGGCGTTCCAAGAGACCCAGTACTTC. It yields the protein CASKPGQGAAFQETQYF.